The present T cell receptor beta chain was sequenced within a study of graft-versus-host responses after intestinal transplantation. Study-wide context: Multivisceral, liver-intestinal, or isolated intestinal grafts went to recipients. After anti-thymocyte globulin induction, recipients took tacrolimus and steroids for approximately three years. Findings and limits, study-wide: Where graft-donor T cell macrochimerism was present, patients had high graft-versus-host to host-versus-graft clonal ratios in allografts.

To note about this clone: Its antigen is undetermined.

Method: immunoSEQ multiplex PCR; TCRdb's copy keeps in-frame clones and lacks some. The data contain some 85,000 clones, around 90% of them singletons. The specimen comprised unstimulated CD8+ T cells sorted from spleen or lymph node cells, sampled before transplant. The source is a human donor who was the organ donor for an intestinal transplant.

CDR3 DNA sequence: TGTGCCAGCAGCTTAAGCGCGGGACTAGTCTTTTACGAGCAGTACTTC. Protein sequence: CASSLSAGLVFYEQYF. V is TRBV7-2 and J is TRBJ2-5; 8 bases line up with TRBD2. The J call may be faulty, since TRBJ2-7 better matches the DNA end. Germline-derived CDR1 and CDR2 are SGHTA and FQGNSA. The length of the CDR3 is 16 residues.